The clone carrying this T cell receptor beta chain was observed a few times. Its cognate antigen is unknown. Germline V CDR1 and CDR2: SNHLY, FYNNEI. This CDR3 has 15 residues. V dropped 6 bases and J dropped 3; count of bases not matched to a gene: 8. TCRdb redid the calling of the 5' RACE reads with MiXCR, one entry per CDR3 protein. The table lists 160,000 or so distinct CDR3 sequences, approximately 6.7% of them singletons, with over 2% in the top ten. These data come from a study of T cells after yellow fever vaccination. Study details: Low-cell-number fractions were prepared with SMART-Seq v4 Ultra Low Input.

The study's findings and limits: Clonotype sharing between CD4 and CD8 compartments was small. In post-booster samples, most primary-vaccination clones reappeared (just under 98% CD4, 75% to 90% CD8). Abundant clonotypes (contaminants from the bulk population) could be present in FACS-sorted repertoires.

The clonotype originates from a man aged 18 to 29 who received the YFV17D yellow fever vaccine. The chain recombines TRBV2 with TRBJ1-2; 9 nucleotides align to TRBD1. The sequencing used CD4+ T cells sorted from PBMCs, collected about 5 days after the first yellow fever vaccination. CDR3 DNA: TGTGCCAGCAGGGCTAATAGGGACAGGGACTATGGCTACACCTTC. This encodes CASRANRDRDYGYTF.